This TCR beta chain was found in a study of blood T cell repertoires in COVID-19. Overall study: Sample material is recorded as cDNA or gDNA derived from T cells, B-cell-depleted T cells, or PBMCs.

Sequencing used immunoSEQ multiplex PCR; TCRdb keeps in-frame clones, though not all of them. The sample contains tens of thousands of clones, roughly three quarters of which appear only once. CDR3 length equals 12 residues. Deletions cut 3 bases from V and 6 bases from J, with 10 bases between. The germline V gene encodes CDR1 SQVTM and CDR2 ANQGSEA. The genes are TRBV29-1 and TRBJ2-3, with a weak D call TRBD2 (5 bases). Sequenced input: peripheral blood. The sequence was collected from a man aged 70 or older with active or convalescent COVID-19. CDR3 protein: CSVEDSRDTQYF. The CDR3 DNA sequence: TGCAGCGTTGAGGACTCGAGGGATACGCAGTATTTT.